This T cell receptor beta chain emerged from a study of T cells in Graves' hyperthyroidism and ophthalmopathy. In germline, CDR1 is SEHNR, CDR2 FQNEAQ (reference sequence). There are 16 residues in the CDR3. Trimming removed 5 bases from V and 0 bases from J, with 16 bases in between. Researchers took RNA transcripts and amplified the TCR beta CDR3 regions from them. A set of HTBI primers served as the primers for a first-round RT-PCR of the TCR CDR3. TCRdb reprocessed the multiplex PCR reads via MiXCR and lists one record per CDR3 protein. Of hundreds of thousands of distinct CDR3 sequences listed, less than 25% are singletons.

This chain joins TRBV7-9 and TRBJ1-2, with D perhaps TRBD1 (5 bases). The sequence was obtained from a man aged 25-40 years with Graves' ophthalmopathy. Sequenced input: blood. Here the CDR3 reads CASSRQGGSSNYGYTF. In nucleotides, the CDR3 is TGTGCCAGCAGCCGCCAGGGAGGCAGCTCTAACTATGGCTACACCTTC.